The next 14 T cell receptor beta chains were all read from a single sample in a study of T-cell reconstitution after alpha-beta-depleted transplantation in children. As it was prepared, the TCRbeta library received unique molecular identifiers. TCRdb used MiXCR to reprocess the PCR reads, holding one entry per CDR3 protein. The sample records some 50,000 distinct CDR3 sequences, roughly 8.7% being singletons. The sequenced sample was PBMCs, mostly from graft donor cells, obtained 60 days after TCRalphabeta/CD19-depleted stem cell transplant. The receptors were gathered from a male patient under 10 years old who had a stem cell transplant for chronic granulomatous disease, so the T cells may come from the graft donor.

The table lists this clonotype with many counts. The rearrangement links TRBV20-1 to TRBJ2-4; possibly TRBD2 for D (5 bases). Germline V CDR1 and CDR2: DFQATT, SNEGSKA (reference sequence). V lost 1 base to trimming and J lost 0 bases, with 7 bases between them. The CDR3 runs 14 residues. The chain's CDR3 is CSARAAVAKNIQYF. CDR3 in DNA: TGCAGTGCTAGAGCAGCGGTAGCCAAAAACATTCAGTACTTC.

A few counts support this clonotype. The chain carries TRBV3-1 and TRBJ2-1, with 12 bases that match TRBD2. J gave up 7 bases and V 2 bases, and 9 bases lay outside the gene matches. The germline V gene encodes CDR1 LGHDT and CDR2 YNNKEL (reference sequence). CDR3 length: 17 residues. The CDR3 DNA follows: TGTGCCAGCAGCCAACCGTTGACTAGCGGGAGTACAAATGAGCAGTTCTTC. It encodes CASSQPLTSGSTNEQFF.

This clonotype was observed at least ten times. The chain uses TRBV20-1 and TRBJ1-6; TRBD1 is a possible D gene (5 bases). With 1 base removed from V and 11 bases from J, the gap between germline ends came to 15 bases. Germline V gene data show CDR1 as DFQATT and CDR2 as SNEGSKA (reference sequence). There are 14 residues in the CDR3. The DNA for the CDR3 is TGCAGTGCTAGAGCATTGGAGGGGCGAACACCCCTCCACTTT. Protein: CSARALEGRTPLHF.

To note about this clonotype: One end of the junction varies from germline; a read error may be responsible. The V gene is TRBV28, the J gene TRBJ2-7, with TRBD1 matching 9 bases. This CDR3 is 11 amino acids long. Germline CDR1 MDHEN, CDR2 SYDVKM. This CDR3 reads CASGPGTGKDF. The CDR3 nucleotides read TGTGCCAGCGGTCCCGGGACAGGGAAGGACTTC.

This clonotype was recorded at least ten times. V usage is TRBV24-1 and J usage is TRBJ2-3; TRBD1 matches 9 bases. This CDR3 has 15 amino acids. After removal of 4 bases from V and 6 bases from J, the junction contained 7 bases not matched to a gene. Germline CDR1 is KGHDR and CDR2 is SFDVKD. CDR3 sequence reads: CATSESRDRADTQYF. The CDR3 nucleotides read TGTGCCACCAGTGAGTCCCGGGACAGGGCCGATACGCAGTATTTT.

This clonotype was observed at least ten times. The chain uses TRBV7-6 and TRBJ2-7; 8 nucleotides align to TRBD2. Germline V gene lookup returns CDR1 SGHVS and CDR2 FNYEAQ. This CDR3 has 16 amino acids. Trimming at V came to 5 bases and at J to 6 bases, leaving 15 bases not matched to a gene. CDR3 DNA sequence: TGTGCCAGCAGCCATTACCCCGGGACTAGTCTTGGCGAGCAGTACTTC. Translation: CASSHYPGTSLGEQYF.

This clonotype was observed many times. The gene calls are TRBV11-2 and TRBJ2-3; TRBD2 matches 10 bases. Germline V gene data show CDR1 as SGHAT and CDR2 as FQNNGV. The V gene end was trimmed by 1 base and the J gene end by 4 bases; junction bases not matched to a gene: 5. This CDR3 comprises 16 residues. The CDR3 sequence is CASSLGLAGGADTQYF. CDR3 bases: TGTGCCAGCAGCTTAGGACTAGCGGGTGGGGCAGATACGCAGTATTTT.

In this sample, this clonotype turned up many times. The chain recombines TRBV11-1 with TRBJ2-2, with D uncertain. Germline assignment: CDR1 SGHAT and CDR2 FQDESV (reference sequence). The CDR3 spans 18 residues. The V and J ends lost 0 bases and 0 bases respectively, with 14 bases between them. The DNA for the CDR3 is TGTGCCAGCAGCTTAGCGAAGACGGCCCTTTCGAACACCGGGGAGCTGTTTTTT. Translated, it gives CASSLAKTALSNTGELFF.

This clonotype was seen repeatedly, ten times or more. This chain joins TRBV5-6 and TRBJ2-7; D gene unclear. The germline V and J ends were trimmed by 2 bases and 2 bases, with 8 bases remaining between them. This CDR3 has 13 residues. Germline-derived CDR1 and CDR2 are SGHDT and YYEEEE. CDR3 region: CASSLRVPYEQYF. The CDR3, as DNA: TGTGCCAGCAGCTTACGGGTCCCCTACGAGCAGTACTTC.

In the case of this clonotype: A much larger clone lies a single base off, so this may be a read error. The chain couples TRBV10-3 to TRBJ2-5; 7 nucleotides agree with TRBD2. CDR3 length: 13 residues. The V gene's germline CDR1 is ENHRY and CDR2 SYGVKD. The CDR3 sequence is CTISWEGAETQYF. The CDR3, as DNA: TGTACCATCAGTTGGGAGGGCGCGGAGACCCAGTACTTC.

This clonotype was seen ten or more times. The chain has TRBV7-6 and TRBJ2-1; D possibly corresponds to TRBD2 (5 bases). The CDR3 is 12 amino acids. From germline, CDR1 is SGHVS and CDR2 FNYEAQ. Trimming left V 5 bases short and J 7 bases short, with 9 bases between. CDR3 region: CASSPTGNEQFF. The CDR3 nucleotides are TGTGCCAGCAGCCCAACGGGGAATGAGCAGTTCTTC.

There are a few counts of this clonotype. The chain joins TRBV18 to TRBJ2-7; possibly TRBD1 for D (5 bases). The germline CDR1 and CDR2 sequences are KGHSH and LQKENI. The V end lost 2 bases, the J end lost 3 bases, and 14 bases lay between the germline ends. The CDR3 runs to 15 residues. As DNA, the CDR3 is TGTGCCAGCTCACCAATAAGGGGTGCGAGCTACGAGCAGTACTTC. Amino acid sequence: CASSPIRGASYEQYF.

In its sample, this clonotype was seen a few times. V usage is TRBV30 and J usage is TRBJ1-4, with a tentative D call TRBD1 (6 bases). The germline CDR1 and CDR2 sequences are GTSNPN and SVGIG (reference sequence). This CDR3 has 14 residues. Trimming left V 2 bases short and J 7 bases short, with 14 bases between. DNA for the CDR3: TGTGCCTGGAGTAAGACAGGAGTCCCTGAAAAACTGTTTTTT. Translated, it gives CAWSKTGVPEKLFF.

V and J are TRBV12-3 or TRBV12-4 and TRBJ2-7; 7 positions match TRBD2. J gave up 4 bases and V 0 bases, and 15 bases lay outside the gene matches. The CDR3 spans 18 residues. CDR3 in amino acids: CASSLATSLTRERYEQYF. In nucleotides, the CDR3 is TGTGCCAGCAGTTTAGCCACTTCCCTTACGCGGGAGAGGTACGAGCAGTACTTC.